This T cell receptor (beta chain) was documented in a study of human T cells and chemical hapten exposure. Study findings and constraints: Sensitizing with DPC caused no change in TCRs above 1 in 1000 frequency.

TCRdb reanalysed the RACE reads using MiXCR and keeps one entry per CDR3 protein. The data contain about 84,000 distinct CDR3 sequences, about 10% of them singletons. V was shortened by 1 base and J by 5 bases, with 11 bases between the two germline ends. The CDR3 is 13 residues long. The V gene's germline CDR1 is DFQATT and CDR2 SNEGSKA (reference sequence). Regarding time point: patch test 2, 6 weeks after DPC sensitization. The treatment was: therapeutic diphenylcyclopropenone sensitization with weekly scalp DPC. Blood draws came before every patch-test application. The table lists this clonotype with a few counts. Its antigen is as yet unknown.

J is TRBJ1-2 and V is TRBV20-1; D is undetermined. The clonotype originates from a woman aged 45-65 years with alopecia areata. Some clones in this sample may be carry-over from other donors' samples. The sample here was whole blood, taken in connection with sensitization to the hapten diphenylcyclopropenone (DPC). CDR3 DNA: TGCAGTGCTAGAGGGGTCTTTCGGTATGGCTACACCTTC. It specifies CSARGVFRYGYTF.